This T cell receptor (beta chain) was obtained from a study of high-grade serous ovarian cancer treatment subgroups. Sequencing was performed with immunoSEQ multiplex PCR; in TCRdb, only in-frame clones are kept and a portion is missing. The sample yields 15,000 to 20,000 clones, around 80% seen once. Deletions cut 1 base from V and 11 bases from J, with 14 bases between. This CDR3 is 13 amino acids long. CDR1 is LGHNA, CDR2 YSLEER, per germline. Study-wide results and caveats: Bulk tumor TCR sequencing gave no spatial information. Repertoire analysis covered CDR3 alone, not CDR1 or CDR2. Repertoire similarity ranged roughly 0.095 to 0.79 between tumors of one patient.

Tumor tissue was taken before any definitive surgery or chemotherapy was given. This clone is medium-sized within its sample. Its cognate antigen is unknown. This chain joins TRBV4-3 and TRBJ1-1; D gene ambiguous. The TCR sequence derives from a human donor with high-grade serous ovarian cancer. Sequencing used tumor tissue. CDR3 coding DNA: TGCGCCAGCAGCCAAGGGCAAGGGAGATTGGCTTTCTTT. It translates to CASSQGQGRLAFF.